This record concerns one TCR beta chain sequence. The sample belongs to a study of T cell changes during pregnancy in multiple sclerosis. Some clones are missing from TCRdb's copy, which holds only in-frame ones; the method was immunoSEQ multiplex PCR. Of about 80,000 clones in the sample, 89% were seen once. CDR1 and CDR2 from the germline V gene are MNHEY and SVGAGI. The CDR3 covers 13 residues. V lost 0 bases to trimming and J lost 2 bases, with 5 bases between them. The origin of this receptor is a female donor with multiple sclerosis, enrolled in a pregnancy study. Sample: peripheral blood, taken before pregnancy. This chain joins TRBV6-5 and TRBJ2-7; D is unresolved. CDR3 sequence: CASSYSRAYEQYF. As DNA, the CDR3 is TGTGCCAGCAGTTACTCGCGAGCCTACGAGCAGTACTTC.